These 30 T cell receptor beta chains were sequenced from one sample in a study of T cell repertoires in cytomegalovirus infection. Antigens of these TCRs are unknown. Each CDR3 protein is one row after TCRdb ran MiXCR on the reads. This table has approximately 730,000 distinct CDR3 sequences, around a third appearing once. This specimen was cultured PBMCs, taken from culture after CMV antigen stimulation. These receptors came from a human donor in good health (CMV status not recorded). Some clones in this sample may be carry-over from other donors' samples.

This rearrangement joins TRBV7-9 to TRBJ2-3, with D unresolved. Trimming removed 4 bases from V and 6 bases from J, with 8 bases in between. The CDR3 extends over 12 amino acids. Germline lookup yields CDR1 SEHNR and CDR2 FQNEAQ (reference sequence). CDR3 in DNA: TGTGCCAGCAGCTCCGACATGGATACGCAGTATTTT. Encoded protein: CASSSDMDTQYF. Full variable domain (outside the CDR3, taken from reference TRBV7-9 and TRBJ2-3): DTGVSQNPRHKITKRGQNVTFRCDPISEHNRLYWYRQTLGQGPEFLTYFQNEAQLEKSRLLSDRFSAERPKGSFSTLEIQRTEQGDSAMYLCASSSDMDTQYFGPGTRLTVL.

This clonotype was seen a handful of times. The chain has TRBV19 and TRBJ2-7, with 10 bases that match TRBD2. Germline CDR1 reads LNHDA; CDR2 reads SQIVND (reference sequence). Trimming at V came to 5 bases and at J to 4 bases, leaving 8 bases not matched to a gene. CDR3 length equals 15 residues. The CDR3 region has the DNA TGTGCCAGTAGTTTGAAGCGGGAGGGCCGATACGAGCAGTACTTC. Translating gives CASSLKREGRYEQYF.

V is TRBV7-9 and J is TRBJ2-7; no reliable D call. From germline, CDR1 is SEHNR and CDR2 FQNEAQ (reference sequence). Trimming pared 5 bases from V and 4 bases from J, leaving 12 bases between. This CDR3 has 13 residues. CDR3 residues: CASSAAVGYEQYF. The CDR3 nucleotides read TGTGCCAGCAGCGCCGCTGTGGGGTACGAGCAGTACTTC.

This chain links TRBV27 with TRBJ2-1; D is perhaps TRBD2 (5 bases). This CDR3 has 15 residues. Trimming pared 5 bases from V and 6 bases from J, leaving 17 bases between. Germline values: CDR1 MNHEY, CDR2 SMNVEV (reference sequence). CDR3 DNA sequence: TGTGCCAGCAGTCCTAGAGGGTTGGCGGTCAATGAGCAGTTCTTC. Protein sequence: CASSPRGLAVNEQFF.

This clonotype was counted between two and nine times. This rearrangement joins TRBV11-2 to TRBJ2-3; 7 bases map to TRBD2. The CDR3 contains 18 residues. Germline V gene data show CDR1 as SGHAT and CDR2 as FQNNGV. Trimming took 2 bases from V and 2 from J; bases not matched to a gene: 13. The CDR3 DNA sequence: TGTGCCAGCAGCTTACTTTCTTGGCTAGCGGCCAACACAGATACGCAGTATTTT. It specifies CASSLLSWLAANTDTQYF.

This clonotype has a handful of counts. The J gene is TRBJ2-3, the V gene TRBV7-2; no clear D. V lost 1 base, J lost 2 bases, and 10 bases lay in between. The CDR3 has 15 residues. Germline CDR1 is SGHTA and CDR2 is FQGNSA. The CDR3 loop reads CASSLVQLATDTQYF. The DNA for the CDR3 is TGTGCCAGCAGCTTAGTGCAGCTCGCCACAGATACGCAGTATTTT.

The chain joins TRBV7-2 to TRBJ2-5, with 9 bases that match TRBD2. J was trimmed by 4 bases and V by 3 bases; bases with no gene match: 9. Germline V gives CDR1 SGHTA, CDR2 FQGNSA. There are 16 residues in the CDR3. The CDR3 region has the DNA TGTGCCAGCAGCTTGAAAGTAGCGGGAGTTGGAGAGACCCAGTACTTC. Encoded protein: CASSLKVAGVGETQYF.

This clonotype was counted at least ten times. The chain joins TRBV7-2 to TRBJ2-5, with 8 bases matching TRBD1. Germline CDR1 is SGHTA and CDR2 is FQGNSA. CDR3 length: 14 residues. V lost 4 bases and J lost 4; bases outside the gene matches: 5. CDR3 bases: TGTGCCAGCAGCTCGGACAGGGCGGGAGAGACCCAGTACTTC. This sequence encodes CASSSDRAGETQYF.

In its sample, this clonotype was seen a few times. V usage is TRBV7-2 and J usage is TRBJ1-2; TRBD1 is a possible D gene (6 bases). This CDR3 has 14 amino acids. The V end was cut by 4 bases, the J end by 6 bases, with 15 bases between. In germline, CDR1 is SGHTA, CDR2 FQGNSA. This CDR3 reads CASSSTTGYHGYTF. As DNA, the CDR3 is TGTGCCAGCAGCTCCACTACAGGGTACCATGGCTACACCTTC.

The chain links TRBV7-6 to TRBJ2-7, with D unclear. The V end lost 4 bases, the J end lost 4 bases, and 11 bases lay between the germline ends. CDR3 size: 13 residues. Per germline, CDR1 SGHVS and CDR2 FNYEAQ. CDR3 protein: CASSWGDEYEQYF. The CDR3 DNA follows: TGTGCCAGCAGCTGGGGTGACGAATACGAGCAGTACTTC.

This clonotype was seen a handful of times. In DNA form, the CDR3 reads TGTGCCAGTAGTCCAACTTGGGGACAGGGACGAGGCTACACCTTC. Residues: CASSPTWGQGRGYTF. The chain employs TRBV19 and TRBJ1-2; the match to TRBD1 covers 9 bases. Germline-derived CDR1 and CDR2 are LNHDA and SQIVND (reference sequence). The J segment lost 8 bases and the V segment lost 5 bases, leaving 12 bases of the junction unmatched. The CDR3 consists of 15 residues.

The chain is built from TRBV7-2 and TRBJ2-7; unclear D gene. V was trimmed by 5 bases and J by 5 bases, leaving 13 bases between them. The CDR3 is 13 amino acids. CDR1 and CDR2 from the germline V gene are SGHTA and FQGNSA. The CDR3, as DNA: TGTGCCAGCAGCCCTTACCCTTTGGACGAGCAGTACTTC. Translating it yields CASSPYPLDEQYF.

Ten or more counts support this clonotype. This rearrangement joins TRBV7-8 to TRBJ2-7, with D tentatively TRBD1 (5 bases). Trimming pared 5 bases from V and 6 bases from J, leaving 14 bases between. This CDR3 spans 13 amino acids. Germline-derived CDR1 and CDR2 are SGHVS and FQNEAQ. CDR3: CASSLNSGREQYF. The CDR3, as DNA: TGTGCCAGCAGCCTTAATTCAGGGCGCGAGCAGTACTTC.

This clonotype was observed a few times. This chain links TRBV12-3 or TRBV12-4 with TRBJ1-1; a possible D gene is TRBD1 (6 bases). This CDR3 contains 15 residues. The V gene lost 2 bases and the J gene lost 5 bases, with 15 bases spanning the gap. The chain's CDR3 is CASSLWGRIYTEAFF. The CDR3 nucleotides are TGTGCCAGCAGTTTATGGGGGCGCATTTATACTGAAGCTTTCTTT.

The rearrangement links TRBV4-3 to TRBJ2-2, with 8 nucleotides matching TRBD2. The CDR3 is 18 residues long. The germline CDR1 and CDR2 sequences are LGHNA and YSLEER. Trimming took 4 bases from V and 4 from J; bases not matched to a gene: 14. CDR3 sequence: CASSPGQPSGRSTGELFF. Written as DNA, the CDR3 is TGCGCCAGCAGCCCAGGTCAACCTAGCGGGCGATCCACCGGGGAGCTGTTTTTT.

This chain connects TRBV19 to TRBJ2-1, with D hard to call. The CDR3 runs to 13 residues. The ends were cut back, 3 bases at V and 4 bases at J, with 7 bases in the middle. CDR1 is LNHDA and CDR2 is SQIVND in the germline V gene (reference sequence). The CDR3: CASSIGLYNEQFF. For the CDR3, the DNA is TGTGCCAGTAGTATTGGGCTGTACAATGAGCAGTTCTTC.

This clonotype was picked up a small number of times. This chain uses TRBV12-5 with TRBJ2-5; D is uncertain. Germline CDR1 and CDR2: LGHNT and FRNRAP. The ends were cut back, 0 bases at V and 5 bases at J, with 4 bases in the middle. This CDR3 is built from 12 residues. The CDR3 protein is CASGLVEETQYF. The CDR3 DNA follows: TGTGCTAGTGGTTTGGTCGAGGAGACCCAGTACTTC.

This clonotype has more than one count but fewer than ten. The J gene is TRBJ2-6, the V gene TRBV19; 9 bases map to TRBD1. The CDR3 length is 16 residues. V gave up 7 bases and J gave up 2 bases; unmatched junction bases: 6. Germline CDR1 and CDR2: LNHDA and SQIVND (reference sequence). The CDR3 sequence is CASNDRGLAGANVLTF. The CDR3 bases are TGTGCCAGTAACGACAGGGGGTTGGCTGGGGCCAACGTCCTGACTTTC.

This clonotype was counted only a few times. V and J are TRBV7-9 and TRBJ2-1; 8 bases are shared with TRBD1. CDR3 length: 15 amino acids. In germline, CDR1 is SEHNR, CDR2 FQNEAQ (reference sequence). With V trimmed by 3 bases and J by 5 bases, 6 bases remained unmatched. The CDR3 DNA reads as TGTGCCAGCAGCTTCGACAGGGGTAGGGACAATGAGCAGTTCTTC. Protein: CASSFDRGRDNEQFF.

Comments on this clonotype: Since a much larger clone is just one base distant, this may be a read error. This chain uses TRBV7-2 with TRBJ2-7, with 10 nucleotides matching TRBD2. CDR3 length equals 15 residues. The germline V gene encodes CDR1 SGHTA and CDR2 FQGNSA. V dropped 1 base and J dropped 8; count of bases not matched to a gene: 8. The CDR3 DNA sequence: TGTGCCAGCAGCTTAGAAGCGGGAGGGCCCATAAAGCAGTACGTC. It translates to CASSLEAGGPIKQYV.

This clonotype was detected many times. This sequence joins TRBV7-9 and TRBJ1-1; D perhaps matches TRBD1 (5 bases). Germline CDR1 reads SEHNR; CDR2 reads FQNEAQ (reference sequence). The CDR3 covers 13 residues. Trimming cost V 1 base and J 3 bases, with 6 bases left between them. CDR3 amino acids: CASSLVGDTEAFF. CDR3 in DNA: TGTGCCAGCAGCTTAGTGGGGGACACTGAAGCTTTCTTT.

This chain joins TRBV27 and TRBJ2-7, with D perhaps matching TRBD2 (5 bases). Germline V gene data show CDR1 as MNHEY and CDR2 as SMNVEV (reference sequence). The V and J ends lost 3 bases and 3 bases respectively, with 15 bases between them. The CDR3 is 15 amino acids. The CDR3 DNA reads TGTGCCAGCAGTTTTAGGGCCGGACGGGACTACGAGCAGTACTTC. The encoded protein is CASSFRAGRDYEQYF.

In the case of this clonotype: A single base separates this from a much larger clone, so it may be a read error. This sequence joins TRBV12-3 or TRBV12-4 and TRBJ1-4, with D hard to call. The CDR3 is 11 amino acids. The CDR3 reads CANSFGEKLFF. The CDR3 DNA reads TGTGCCAACAGTTTTGGTGAAAAACTGTTTTTT.

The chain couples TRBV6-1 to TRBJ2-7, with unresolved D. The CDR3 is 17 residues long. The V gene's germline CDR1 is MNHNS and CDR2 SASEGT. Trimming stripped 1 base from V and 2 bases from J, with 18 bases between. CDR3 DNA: TGTGCCAGCAGTGAAGAGAGAATGACAAAAACCCCCTACGAGCAGTACTTC. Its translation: CASSEERMTKTPYEQYF.

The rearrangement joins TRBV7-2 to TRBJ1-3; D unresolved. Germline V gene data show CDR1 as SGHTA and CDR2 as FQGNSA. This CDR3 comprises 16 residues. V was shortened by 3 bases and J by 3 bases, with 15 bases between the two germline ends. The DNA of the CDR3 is TGTGCCAGCAGCTTGGTCCAGCCGGGGATTGGAAACACCATATATTTT. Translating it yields CASSLVQPGIGNTIYF.

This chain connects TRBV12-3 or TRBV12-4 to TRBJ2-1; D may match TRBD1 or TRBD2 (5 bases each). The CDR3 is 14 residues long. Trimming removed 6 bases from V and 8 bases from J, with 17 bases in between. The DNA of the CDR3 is TGTGCCAGCAGCCCCGGGTCTCTGGGGGATGAGCAGTTCTTC. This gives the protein CASSPGSLGDEQFF.

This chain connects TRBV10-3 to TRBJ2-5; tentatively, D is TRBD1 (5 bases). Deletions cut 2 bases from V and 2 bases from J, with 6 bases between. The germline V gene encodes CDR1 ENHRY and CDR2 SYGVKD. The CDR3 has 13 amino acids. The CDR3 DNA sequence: TGTGCCATCAGTGAGGACAGACAAGAGACCCAGTACTTC. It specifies CAISEDRQETQYF.

CDR3 protein: CASSKGRGQPQHF. The CDR3 DNA sequence: TGTGCCAGCAGTAAGGGACGGGGGCAGCCCCAGCATTTT. The V call is TRBV12-3 or TRBV12-4, the J call TRBJ1-5; TRBD1 is a possible D gene (5 bases). The ends were cut back, 5 bases at V and 7 bases at J, with 12 bases in the middle. The CDR3 has 13 amino acids.

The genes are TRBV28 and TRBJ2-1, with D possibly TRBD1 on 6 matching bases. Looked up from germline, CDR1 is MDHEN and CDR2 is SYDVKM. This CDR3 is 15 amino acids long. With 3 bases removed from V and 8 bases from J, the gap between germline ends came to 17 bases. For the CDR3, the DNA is TGTGCCAGCAGTTTTCCGGGCAGGGGTGTGGATGAGCAGTTCTTC. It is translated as CASSFPGRGVDEQFF.

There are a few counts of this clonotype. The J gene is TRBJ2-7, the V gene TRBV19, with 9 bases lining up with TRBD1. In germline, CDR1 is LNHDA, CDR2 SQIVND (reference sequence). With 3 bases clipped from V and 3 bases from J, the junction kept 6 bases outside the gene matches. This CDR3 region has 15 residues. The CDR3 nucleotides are TGTGCCAGTAGTATCGTGGGGACAGGGTACTACGAGCAGTACTTC. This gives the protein CASSIVGTGYYEQYF.